This TCR beta chain derives from a study of cytomegalovirus exposure and HLA in healthy donors. This CDR3 has 13 amino acids. The germline V gene has CDR1 GTSNPN and CDR2 SVGIG (reference sequence). V was shortened by 3 bases and J by 7 bases, with 10 bases between the two germline ends. Use of 60 Vbeta and 13 Jbeta primers characterized the PCR. The protocol was immunoSEQ multiplex PCR, while the TCRdb copy is restricted to in-frame clones and leaves out a portion. The sample lists over 100,000 clones; just under 70% were seen once. This clonotype originated in a woman aged 70-85 years in good health and CMV-seropositive. Sequenced sample: PBMCs. The chain links TRBV30 to TRBJ1-6; D remains ambiguous. The CDR3 protein is CAWSANPNSPLHF. CDR3 nucleotides: TGTGCCTGGAGCGCTAATCCAAATTCACCCCTCCACTTT.